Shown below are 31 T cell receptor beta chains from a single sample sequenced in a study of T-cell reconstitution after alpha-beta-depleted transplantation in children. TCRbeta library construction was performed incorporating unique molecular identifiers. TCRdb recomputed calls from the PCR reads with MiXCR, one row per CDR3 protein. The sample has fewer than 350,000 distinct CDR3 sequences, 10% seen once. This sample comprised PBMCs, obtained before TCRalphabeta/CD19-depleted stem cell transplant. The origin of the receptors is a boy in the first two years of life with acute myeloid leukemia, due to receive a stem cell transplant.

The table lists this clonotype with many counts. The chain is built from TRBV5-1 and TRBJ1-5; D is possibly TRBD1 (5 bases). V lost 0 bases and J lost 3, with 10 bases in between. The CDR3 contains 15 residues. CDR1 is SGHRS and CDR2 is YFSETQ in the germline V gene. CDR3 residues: CASSLAVGPNQPQHF. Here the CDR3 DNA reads TGCGCCAGCAGCTTGGCCGTGGGGCCCAATCAGCCCCAGCATTTT.

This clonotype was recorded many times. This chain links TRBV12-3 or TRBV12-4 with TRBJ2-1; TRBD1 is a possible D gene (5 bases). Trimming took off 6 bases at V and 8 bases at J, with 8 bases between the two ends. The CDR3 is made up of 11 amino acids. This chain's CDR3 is CASSPRDEQFF. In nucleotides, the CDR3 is TGTGCCAGCAGCCCCAGGGATGAGCAGTTCTTC.

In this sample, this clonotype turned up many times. The CDR3 DNA follows: TGTGCCAGCAGCTTTAGCCTCCCGAACTCCTACGAGCAGTACTTC. It codes for CASSFSLPNSYEQYF. The rearrangement uses TRBV7-8 and TRBJ2-7; D ambiguous. Trimming removed 3 bases at V and 0 bases at J, with 12 bases between. The germline gives CDR1 SGHVS, CDR2 FQNEAQ. The CDR3 is made up of 15 amino acids.

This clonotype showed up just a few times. CDR3 nucleotides: TGTGCCAGCAGCCCACGTAGCGGACGGAGCTACGAGCAGTACTTC. Translating gives CASSPRSGRSYEQYF. The chain carries TRBV9 and TRBJ2-7; D might be TRBD2 (6 bases). The ends were cut back, 4 bases at V and 3 bases at J, with 17 bases in the middle. CDR3 size: 15 residues. Germline CDR1 SGDLS, CDR2 YYNGEE.

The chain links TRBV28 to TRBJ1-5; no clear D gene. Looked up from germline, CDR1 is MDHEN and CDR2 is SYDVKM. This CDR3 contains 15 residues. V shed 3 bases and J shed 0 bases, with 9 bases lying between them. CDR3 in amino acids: CASSFAGSSNQPQHF. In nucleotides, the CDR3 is TGTGCCAGCAGTTTTGCTGGCAGTAGCAATCAGCCCCAGCATTTT. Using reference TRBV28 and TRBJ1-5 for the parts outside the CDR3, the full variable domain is DVKVTQSSRYLVKRTGEKVFLECVQDMDHENMFWYRQDPGLGLRLIYFSYDVKMKEKGDIPEGYSVSREKKERFSLILESASTNQTSMYLCASSFAGSSNQPQHFGDGTRLSIL.

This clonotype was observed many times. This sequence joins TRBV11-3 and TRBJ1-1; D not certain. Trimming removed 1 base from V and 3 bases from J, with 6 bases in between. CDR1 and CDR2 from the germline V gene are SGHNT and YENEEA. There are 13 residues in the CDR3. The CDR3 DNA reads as TGTGCCAGCAGCTTAGGGGTCTACACTGAAGCTTTCTTT. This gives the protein CASSLGVYTEAFF.

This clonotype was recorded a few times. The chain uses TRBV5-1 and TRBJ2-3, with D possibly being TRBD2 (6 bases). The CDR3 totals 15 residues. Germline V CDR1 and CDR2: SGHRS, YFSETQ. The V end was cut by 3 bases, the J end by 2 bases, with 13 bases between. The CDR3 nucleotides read TGCGCCAGCAGCTGGGGATGGGGGGACACAGATACGCAGTATTTT. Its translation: CASSWGWGDTDTQYF.

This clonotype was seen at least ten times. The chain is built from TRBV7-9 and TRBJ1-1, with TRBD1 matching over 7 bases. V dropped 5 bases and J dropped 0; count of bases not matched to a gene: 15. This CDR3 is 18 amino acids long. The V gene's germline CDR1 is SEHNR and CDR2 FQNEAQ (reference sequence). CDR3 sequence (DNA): TGTGCCAGCAGCACACCAACCTGGGACAGCCACATGAACACTGAAGCTTTCTTT. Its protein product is CASSTPTWDSHMNTEAFF.

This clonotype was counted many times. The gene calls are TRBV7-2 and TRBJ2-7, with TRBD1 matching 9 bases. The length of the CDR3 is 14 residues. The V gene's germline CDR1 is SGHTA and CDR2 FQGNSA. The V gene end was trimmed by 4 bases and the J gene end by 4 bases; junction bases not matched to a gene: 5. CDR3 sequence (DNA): TGTGCCAGCAGCTGGGGACAGGGACCTTACGAGCAGTACTTC. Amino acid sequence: CASSWGQGPYEQYF.

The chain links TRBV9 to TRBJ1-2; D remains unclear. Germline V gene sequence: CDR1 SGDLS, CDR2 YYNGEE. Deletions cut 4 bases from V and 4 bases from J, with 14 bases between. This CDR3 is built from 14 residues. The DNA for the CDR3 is TGTGCCAGCAGCCCCCGTTCTGGCCGCTATGGCTACACCTTC. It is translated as CASSPRSGRYGYTF.

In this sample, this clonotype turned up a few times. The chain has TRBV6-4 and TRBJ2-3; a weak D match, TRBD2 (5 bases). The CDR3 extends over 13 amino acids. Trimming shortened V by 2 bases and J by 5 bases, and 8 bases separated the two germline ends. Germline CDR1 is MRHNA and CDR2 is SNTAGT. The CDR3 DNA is TGTGCCAGCAGTGACAGCCGGGGAGATACGCAGTATTTT. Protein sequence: CASSDSRGDTQYF.

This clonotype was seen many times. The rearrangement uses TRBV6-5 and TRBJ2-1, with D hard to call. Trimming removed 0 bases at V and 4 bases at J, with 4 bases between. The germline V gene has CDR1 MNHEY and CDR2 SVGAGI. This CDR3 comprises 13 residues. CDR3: CASSYSYYNEQFF. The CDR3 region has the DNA TGTGCCAGCAGTTACTCATATTACAATGAGCAGTTCTTC.

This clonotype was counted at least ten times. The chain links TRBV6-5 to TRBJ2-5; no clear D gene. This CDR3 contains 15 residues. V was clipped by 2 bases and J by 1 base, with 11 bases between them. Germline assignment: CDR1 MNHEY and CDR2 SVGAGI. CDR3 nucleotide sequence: TGTGCCAGCAGTTACCAGGAAATGCCCCAAGAGACCCAGTACTTC. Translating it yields CASSYQEMPQETQYF.

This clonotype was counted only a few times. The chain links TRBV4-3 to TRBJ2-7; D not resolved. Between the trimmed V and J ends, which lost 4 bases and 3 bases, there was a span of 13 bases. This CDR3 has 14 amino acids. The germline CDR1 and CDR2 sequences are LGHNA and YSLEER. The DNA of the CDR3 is TGCGCCAGCAGCCGCGACCTATGGGGCTACGAGCAGTACTTC. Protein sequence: CASSRDLWGYEQYF.

Here the CDR3 DNA reads TGTGCCAGCAGCGAGGGCCCGGGCAGGAATCCCTACGAGCAGTACTTC. It specifies CASSEGPGRNPYEQYF. The J gene is TRBJ2-7, the V gene TRBV9, with D hard to call. V was trimmed by 3 bases and J by 2 bases, leaving 18 bases between them. The CDR3 loop spans 16 amino acids. Germline V gene lookup returns CDR1 SGDLS and CDR2 YYNGEE.

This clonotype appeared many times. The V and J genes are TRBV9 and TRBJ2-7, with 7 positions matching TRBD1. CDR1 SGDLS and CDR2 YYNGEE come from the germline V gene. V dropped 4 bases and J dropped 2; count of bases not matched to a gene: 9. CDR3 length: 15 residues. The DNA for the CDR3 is TGTGCCAGCAGCACTGGGACAGCGGTAACCTACGAGCAGTACTTC. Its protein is CASSTGTAVTYEQYF.

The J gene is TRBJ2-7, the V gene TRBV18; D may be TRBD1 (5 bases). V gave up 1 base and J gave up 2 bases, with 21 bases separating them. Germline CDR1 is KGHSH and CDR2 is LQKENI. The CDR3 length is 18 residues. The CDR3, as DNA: TGTGCCAGCTCACCACAGGGTTCCCAGAATTTGGGGCCCTACGAGCAGTACTTC. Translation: CASSPQGSQNLGPYEQYF.

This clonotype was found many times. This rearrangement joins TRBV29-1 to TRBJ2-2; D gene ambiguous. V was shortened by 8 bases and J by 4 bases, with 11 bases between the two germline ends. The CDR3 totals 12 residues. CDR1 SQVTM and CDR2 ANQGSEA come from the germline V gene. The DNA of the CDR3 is TGCAGCTATGCCGGTGGCACCGGGGAGCTGTTTTTT. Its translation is CSYAGGTGELFF.

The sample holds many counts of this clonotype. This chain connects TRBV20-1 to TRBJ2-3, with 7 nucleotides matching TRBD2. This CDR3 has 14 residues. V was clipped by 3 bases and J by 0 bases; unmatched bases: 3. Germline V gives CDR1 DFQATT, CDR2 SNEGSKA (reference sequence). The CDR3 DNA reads TGCAGTGCTAGCATCGGGGGGAGCACAGATACGCAGTATTTT. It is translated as CSASIGGSTDTQYF.

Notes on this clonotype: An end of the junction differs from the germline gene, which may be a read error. CDR3 residues: CASSLGTYEHYF. In DNA, the CDR3 is TGTGCCAGCAGTTTAGGCACCTACGAGCACTACTTC. The V call is TRBV28, the J call TRBJ2-7; D is unclear. The CDR3 contains 12 residues. Germline lookup yields CDR1 MDHEN and CDR2 SYDVKM.

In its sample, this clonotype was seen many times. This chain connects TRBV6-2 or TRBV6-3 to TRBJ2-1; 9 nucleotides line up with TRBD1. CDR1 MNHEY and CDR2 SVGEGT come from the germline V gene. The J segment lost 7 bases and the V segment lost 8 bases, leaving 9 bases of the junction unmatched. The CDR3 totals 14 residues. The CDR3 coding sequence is TGTGCCAGCTCTGGACAGGGGAGGGGAAATGAGCAGTTCTTC. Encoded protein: CASSGQGRGNEQFF.

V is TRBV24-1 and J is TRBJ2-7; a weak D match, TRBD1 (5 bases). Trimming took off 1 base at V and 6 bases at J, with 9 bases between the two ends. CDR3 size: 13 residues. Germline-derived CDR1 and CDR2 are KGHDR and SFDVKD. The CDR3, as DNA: TGTGCCACCAGTGATTTATGGGGCGGCGAGCAGTACTTC. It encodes CATSDLWGGEQYF.

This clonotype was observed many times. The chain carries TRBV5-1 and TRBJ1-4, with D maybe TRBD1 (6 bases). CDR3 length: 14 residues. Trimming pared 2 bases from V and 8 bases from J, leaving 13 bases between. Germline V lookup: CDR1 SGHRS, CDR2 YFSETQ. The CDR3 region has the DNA TGCGCCAGCAGCTTATACAGGGATGGAGAAAAACTGTTTTTT. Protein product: CASSLYRDGEKLFF.

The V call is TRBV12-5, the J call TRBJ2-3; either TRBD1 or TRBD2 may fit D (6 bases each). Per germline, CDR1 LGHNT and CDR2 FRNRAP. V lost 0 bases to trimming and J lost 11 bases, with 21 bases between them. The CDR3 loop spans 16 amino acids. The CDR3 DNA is TGTGCTAGTGGTTTGGTACAGGGCGGGACCGTGGGGAGGCAGTATTTT. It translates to CASGLVQGGTVGRQYF.

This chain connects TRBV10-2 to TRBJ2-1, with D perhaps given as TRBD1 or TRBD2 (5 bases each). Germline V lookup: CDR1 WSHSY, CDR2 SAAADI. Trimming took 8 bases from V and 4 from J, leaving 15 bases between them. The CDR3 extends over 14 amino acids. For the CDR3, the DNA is TGCGCCAGCGGCAGGGACGTCACTTACAATGAGCAGTTCTTC. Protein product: CASGRDVTYNEQFF.

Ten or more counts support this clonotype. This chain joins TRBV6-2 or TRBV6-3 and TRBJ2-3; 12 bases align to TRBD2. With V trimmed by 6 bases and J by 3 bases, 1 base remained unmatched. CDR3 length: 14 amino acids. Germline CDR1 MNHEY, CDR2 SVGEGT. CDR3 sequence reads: CASRTSGRTDTQYF. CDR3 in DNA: TGTGCCAGCAGGACTAGCGGGAGAACAGATACGCAGTATTTT.

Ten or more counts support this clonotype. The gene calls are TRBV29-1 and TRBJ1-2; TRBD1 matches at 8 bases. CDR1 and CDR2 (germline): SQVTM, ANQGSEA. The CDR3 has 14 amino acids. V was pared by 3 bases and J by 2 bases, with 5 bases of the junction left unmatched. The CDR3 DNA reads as TGCAGCGTTGAGCAGGACAGGGTAAACTATGGCTACACCTTC. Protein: CSVEQDRVNYGYTF.

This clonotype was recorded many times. CDR3 in amino acids: CASSPGEGTGPPYNEQFF. The CDR3 DNA is TGTGCCAGCAGCCCCGGAGAGGGGACGGGGCCCCCCTACAATGAGCAGTTCTTC. This chain links TRBV11-2 with TRBJ2-1; perhaps D is TRBD1 or TRBD2 (5 bases each). The CDR3 loop spans 18 amino acids. CDR1 SGHAT and CDR2 FQNNGV come from the germline V gene. The V end lost 5 bases, the J end lost 2 bases, and 22 bases lay between the germline ends.

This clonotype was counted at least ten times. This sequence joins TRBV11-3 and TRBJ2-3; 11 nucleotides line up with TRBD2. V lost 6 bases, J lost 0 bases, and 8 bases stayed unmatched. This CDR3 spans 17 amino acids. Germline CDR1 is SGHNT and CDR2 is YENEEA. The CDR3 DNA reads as TGTGCCAGCAGGACGGGGACTAGCGGACTTAGCACAGATACGCAGTATTTT. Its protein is CASRTGTSGLSTDTQYF.

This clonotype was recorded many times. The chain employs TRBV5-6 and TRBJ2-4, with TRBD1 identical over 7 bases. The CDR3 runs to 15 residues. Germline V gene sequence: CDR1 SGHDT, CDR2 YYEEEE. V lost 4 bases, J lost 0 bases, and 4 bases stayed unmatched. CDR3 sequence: CASSRDRLAKNIQYF. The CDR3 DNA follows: TGTGCCAGCAGCCGGGACAGATTAGCCAAAAACATTCAGTACTTC. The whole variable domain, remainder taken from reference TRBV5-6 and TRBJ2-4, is DAGVTQSPTHLIKTRGQQVTLRCSPKSGHDTVSWYQQALGQGPQFIFQYYEEEERQRGNFPDRFSGHQFPNYSSELNVNALLLGDSALYLCASSRDRLAKNIQYFGAGTRLSVL.

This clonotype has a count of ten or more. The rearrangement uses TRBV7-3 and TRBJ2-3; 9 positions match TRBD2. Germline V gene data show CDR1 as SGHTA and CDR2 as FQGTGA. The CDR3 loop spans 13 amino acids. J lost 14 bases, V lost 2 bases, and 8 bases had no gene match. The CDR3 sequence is CASSLGSGGPGYF. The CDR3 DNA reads TGTGCCAGCAGCTTAGGGAGCGGGGGGCCGGGGTATTTT. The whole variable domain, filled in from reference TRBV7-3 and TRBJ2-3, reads GAGVSQTPSNKVTEKGKYVELRCDPISGHTALYWYRQSLGQGPEFLIYFQGTGAADDSGLPNDRFFAVRPEGSVSTLKIQRTERGDSAVYLCASSLGSGGPGYFGPGTRLTVL.